These T cell receptor beta chains were read from a single sample in a study of blood T cell repertoires in COVID-19. Clones were read by immunoSEQ multiplex PCR, and TCRdb kept only the in-frame ones, dropping some. The sample holds about 140,000 clones; 75% to 90% are singletons and the top ten take about 10%. The specimen sequenced was peripheral blood. The receptor set was obtained from a man aged 55 to 70 with active or convalescent COVID-19. Each CDR3 is given with its conserved first and last residue.

J,V,CDR3
TRBJ2-5,TRBV9,CASSVASGEETQYF
TRBJ2-7,TRBV5-4,CASSLSKDRAVYEQYF
TRBJ1-5,TRBV28,CASSSPGQGDQPQHF
TRBJ1-1,TRBV19,CASSIGRTGLITEAFF
TRBJ1-1,TRBV5-1,CASSITGEENTEAFF
TRBJ1-1,TRBV13,CASRQGANTEAFF
TRBJ2-7,TRBV18,CASSPFRGTYNEQYF
TRBJ2-7,TRBV27,CASGIPGTSGSVYEQYF
TRBJ1-5,TRBV28,CASSSLGTANQPQHF
TRBJ2-1,TRBV20-1,CSARDRNEQFF
TRBJ2-5,TRBV4-1,CASSQGGGLGETQYF